Below, 27 T cell receptor beta chains from the same sample are listed, as sequenced in a study of blood T cells in healthy people across ages. It was with a sample-barcoded 5' primer and a J-beta primer mix that a second PCR of roughly 7 to 12 cycles was run. TCRdb re-called the 5' RACE reads through MiXCR, storing one row per CDR3 protein. The sample records around 700,000 distinct CDR3 sequences, 25% being singletons. These records were also assigned to another study, of T cells of mothers and their children.

The sample was blood. The receptors originated from a boy between 10 and 17 years old in good health.

The gene calls are TRBV24-1 and TRBJ2-3, with TRBD2 identical over 7 bases. Losses at the gene ends were 7 bases for V and 3 bases for J; bases not matched to a gene: 6. The CDR3 covers 14 residues. Per the germline V gene, CDR1 is KGHDR and CDR2 is SFDVKD. For the CDR3, the DNA is TGTGCCACCAGAGATGGGGAGGGGACAGATACGCAGTATTTT. Translated: CATRDGEGTDTQYF.

This chain uses TRBV5-6 with TRBJ1-6, with TRBD1 identical over 10 bases. Trimming at V came to 5 bases and at J to 10 bases, leaving 18 bases not matched to a gene. The CDR3 covers 18 residues. The germline CDR1 and CDR2 sequences are SGHDT and YYEEEE. CDR3 loop: CASSLEGQGYHRGSPLHF. The CDR3 region has the DNA TGTGCCAGCAGTCTGGAGGGACAGGGGTATCATCGGGGATCACCCCTCCACTTT.

This clonotype was recorded a few times. This sequence joins TRBV6-5 and TRBJ2-1, with TRBD1 matching 9 bases. Trimming removed 2 bases from V and 5 bases from J; junction bases left unmatched: 4. Per germline, CDR1 MNHEY and CDR2 SVGAGI. There are 15 residues in the CDR3. CDR3 nucleotides: TGTGCCAGCAGTTACGGACAGGGGCACAACAATGAGCAGTTCTTC. Translated: CASSYGQGHNNEQFF.

This clonotype was seen a handful of times. Its ends do not fully match the called genes, so a read error is possible. The chain is built from TRBV4-1 and TRBJ2-5; D tentatively reads TRBD1 or TRBD2 (5 bases each). CDR3 length: 13 residues. Germline V gives CDR1 MGHRA, CDR2 YSYEKL. This chain's CDR3 is CASSRLEGETQYF. CDR3 nucleotides: TGTGCCAGCAGTCGCCTAGAGGGGGAGACCCAGTACTTC.

This chain links TRBV5-1 with TRBJ2-5; TRBD2 matches at 8 bases. The CDR3 has 17 amino acids. The junction had 12 bases not matched to a gene; V was cut back by 0 bases and J by 5 bases. Per germline, CDR1 SGHRS and CDR2 YFSETQ. The CDR3 DNA sequence: TGCGCCAGCAGCTTGGCCGGGATTAGCGGGACGGCGGAGACCCAGTACTTC. It codes for CASSLAGISGTAETQYF.

A few counts support this clonotype. J is TRBJ2-5 and V is TRBV3-1; tentative D call: TRBD2 (5 bases). The germline V gene has CDR1 LGHDT and CDR2 YNNKEL (reference sequence). The ends were cut back, 6 bases at V and 1 base at J, with 15 bases in the middle. The CDR3 has 15 amino acids. CDR3 nucleotides: TGTGCCAGCAGACAGCGGCTCCCAGGCCAAGAGACCCAGTACTTC. Translation gives CASRQRLPGQETQYF.

This clonotype was detected a few times. V is TRBV6-6 and J is TRBJ2-5; possible D gene TRBD1, 5 bases. The closer fit of TRBJ2-1 to the DNA end suggests the J call may be wrong. Germline V gives CDR1 MNHNY, CDR2 SVGAGI (reference sequence). The CDR3 extends over 11 amino acids. As DNA, the CDR3 is TGTGCCAGCTCAGGGTCCACTGAGCAGTTCTTC. Translation: CASSGSTEQFF.

There are a few counts of this clonotype. V gene TRBV10-3 combines with J gene TRBJ2-6; D unclear. Trimming took off 3 bases at V and 0 bases at J, with 9 bases between the two ends. The CDR3 loop spans 16 amino acids. Per the germline V gene, CDR1 is ENHRY and CDR2 is SYGVKD. This CDR3 is CAISDLGLSGANVLTF. CDR3 DNA: TGTGCCATCAGTGATCTAGGGCTCTCTGGGGCCAACGTCCTGACTTTC.

The table lists this clonotype with a few counts. This chain uses TRBV27 with TRBJ2-7; 8 bases align to TRBD1. Losses at the gene ends were 2 bases for V and 5 bases for J; bases not matched to a gene: 2. CDR1 MNHEY and CDR2 SMNVEV come from the germline V gene (reference sequence). CDR3 size: 13 residues. In nucleotides, the CDR3 is TGTGCCAGCAGTTTAAGACAGGGGAACGAGCAGTACTTC. This gives the protein CASSLRQGNEQYF.

This rearrangement joins TRBV12-3 or TRBV12-4 to TRBJ2-7; a possible D gene is TRBD1 (6 bases). The V end was cut by 5 bases, the J end by 4 bases, with 18 bases between. This CDR3 has 15 amino acids. CDR3 DNA sequence: TGTGCCAGCAGTCGCCAAGGGGGTCTGTCTTACGAGCAGTACTTC. Protein sequence: CASSRQGGLSYEQYF.

This clonotype was detected a few times. The V gene is TRBV6-5, the J gene TRBJ2-5; TRBD2 matches at 7 bases. Gene TRBJ2-7 matches the end of the DNA better, so the J call may be wrong. From germline, CDR1 is MNHEY and CDR2 SVGAGI. This CDR3 contains 12 residues. For the CDR3, the DNA is TGTGCCAGCAAGCGGGGATCCTACGAGCAGTACTTC. It codes for CASKRGSYEQYF.

This chain joins TRBV6-5 and TRBJ2-6; D remains ambiguous. The V end was cut by 4 bases, the J end by 3 bases, with 7 bases between. The CDR3 consists of 14 residues. Germline assignment: CDR1 MNHEY and CDR2 SVGAGI. The CDR3 DNA reads TGTGCCAGCAGTTGGGGTGGTGGGGCCAACGTCCTGACTTTC. As protein: CASSWGGGANVLTF.

This clonotype turned up a few times. The V call is TRBV6-2 or TRBV6-3, the J call TRBJ2-1; the D gene could be TRBD1 or TRBD2 (6 bases each). The length of the CDR3 is 15 residues. Looked up from germline, CDR1 is MNHEY and CDR2 is SVGEGT. The V end lost 0 bases, the J end lost 2 bases, and 8 bases lay between the germline ends. CDR3 nucleotide sequence: TGTGCCAGCAGTTACTCCGGGGGCACCTACAATGAGCAGTTCTTC. This sequence encodes CASSYSGGTYNEQFF.

This clonotype occurred a few times. The CDR3, as DNA: TGCGCCAGCAGCCAAGTCGGCCTTCCTGAGCAGTTCTTC. Translation gives CASSQVGLPEQFF. J is TRBJ2-1 and V is TRBV4-1; D is ambiguous. Trimming pared 1 base from V and 9 bases from J, leaving 10 bases between. The CDR3 has 13 residues. In germline, CDR1 is MGHRA, CDR2 YSYEKL.

This chain joins TRBV20-1 and TRBJ2-5; no clear D. The CDR3 has 13 amino acids. Trimming pared 3 bases from V and 2 bases from J, leaving 10 bases between. Germline CDR1 DFQATT, CDR2 SNEGSKA (reference sequence). CDR3 region: CSARPIGQETQYF. For the CDR3, the DNA is TGCAGTGCTAGGCCGATAGGTCAAGAGACCCAGTACTTC.

V is TRBV2 and J is TRBJ2-5; D is uncertain. The DNA end lines up better with TRBJ2-7; the J call may be wrong. The CDR3 contains 13 residues. Germline values: CDR1 SNHLY, CDR2 FYNNEI. The CDR3: CASSERSVIEQYF. Here the CDR3 DNA reads TGTGCCAGCAGTGAGCGTTCAGTGATCGAGCAGTACTTC.

This clonotype was counted a few times. The rearrangement uses TRBV3-1 and TRBJ1-1, with no clear D. With 1 base removed from V and 3 bases from J, the gap between germline ends came to 15 bases. CDR3 size: 16 residues. Germline CDR1 reads LGHDT; CDR2 reads YNNKEL (reference sequence). CDR3 nucleotides: TGTGCCAGCAGCCAAGTGGCCAGATCTGTCCACACTGAAGCTTTCTTT. It encodes CASSQVARSVHTEAFF.

This clonotype was seen a handful of times. The chain has TRBV18 and TRBJ1-3; D gene uncertain. CDR3 size: 14 residues. Germline-derived CDR1 and CDR2 are KGHSH and LQKENI. V was shortened by 1 base and J by 2 bases, with 6 bases between the two germline ends. CDR3 DNA sequence: TGTGCCAGCTCACCACAGGGAACTGGAAACACCATATATTTT. Translating it yields CASSPQGTGNTIYF.

The V gene is TRBV12-3 or TRBV12-4, the J gene TRBJ1-5; the D is unclear. The V gene lost 7 bases and the J gene lost 3 bases, with 10 bases spanning the gap. The CDR3 spans 13 residues. CDR3 loop: CASTLSPNQPQHF. The DNA for the CDR3 is TGTGCCAGCACCTTAAGCCCCAATCAGCCCCAGCATTTT.

The CDR3 nucleotides read TGTGCCAGCAGTACAAACCTACAGGGGCTCGATAACACTGAAGCTTTCTTT. It translates to CASSTNLQGLDNTEAFF. The chain links TRBV27 to TRBJ1-1; 7 nucleotides line up with TRBD1. After removal of 5 bases from V and 2 bases from J, the junction contained 14 bases not matched to a gene. CDR3 length: 17 amino acids. Looked up from germline, CDR1 is MNHEY and CDR2 is SMNVEV (reference sequence).

The genes are TRBV12-3 or TRBV12-4 and TRBJ1-2; the match to TRBD1 covers 12 bases. V lost 5 bases and J lost 8; bases outside the gene matches: 6. The CDR3 is 14 residues long. CDR3 bases: TGTGCCAGCAGTCCGGGACAGGGGGCGGAAGGCTACACCTTC. This gives the protein CASSPGQGAEGYTF.

This clonotype was seen many times. The gene calls are TRBV6-1 and TRBJ1-1; D gene uncertain. The CDR3 extends over 12 amino acids. V shed 9 bases and J shed 5 bases, with 13 bases lying between them. Germline V gene sequence: CDR1 MNHNS, CDR2 SASEGT. The CDR3 nucleotides read TGTGCCAGTGCGGGGTATGGGACTGAAGCTTTCTTT. This encodes CASAGYGTEAFF.

This clonotype was detected a few times. The V gene is TRBV4-2, the J gene TRBJ2-6; D remains unclear. Trimming removed 0 bases at V and 0 bases at J, with 3 bases between. CDR3 length equals 15 residues. Germline CDR1 reads LGHNA; CDR2 reads YNFKEQ. Here the CDR3 reads CASSQEDSGANVLTF. CDR3 nucleotide sequence: TGTGCCAGCAGCCAAGAAGACTCTGGGGCCAACGTCCTGACTTTC.

This rearrangement joins TRBV7-2 to TRBJ2-3; 9 nucleotides line up with TRBD2. The junction had 5 bases not matched to a gene; V was cut back by 3 bases and J by 4 bases. Per the germline V gene, CDR1 is SGHTA and CDR2 is FQGNSA. This CDR3 has 15 residues. The CDR3 sequence: CASSLAAGGSDTQYF. The CDR3 DNA reads as TGTGCCAGCAGCTTGGCAGCGGGGGGATCAGATACGCAGTATTTT.

This clonotype was detected a few times. This sequence joins TRBV2 and TRBJ1-1; tentative D call: TRBD1 (5 bases). V was pared by 9 bases and J by 10 bases, with 15 bases between. Germline assignment: CDR1 SNHLY and CDR2 FYNNEI. The CDR3 runs to 11 residues. The CDR3 DNA sequence: TGTGCCAGTGCGAAGGACACTTCAGCTTTCTTT. Its protein is CASAKDTSAFF. The variable domain in full, completed from reference TRBV2 and TRBJ1-1, reads EPEVTQTPSHQVTQMGQEVILRCVPISNHLYFYWYRQILGQKVEFLVSFYNNEISEKSEIFDDQFSVERPDGSNFTLKIRSTKLEDSAMYFCASAKDTSAFFGQGTRLTVV.

This clonotype was detected a few times. The chain is built from TRBV10-3 and TRBJ2-5; the D is unclear. V was cut by 2 bases and J by 3 bases, with 1 base left in between. The CDR3 is made up of 11 amino acids. Germline-derived CDR1 and CDR2 are ENHRY and SYGVKD. CDR3 protein: CAISEEETQYF. The CDR3 bases are TGTGCCATCAGTGAGGAAGAGACCCAGTACTTC.

The chain uses TRBV24-1 and TRBJ2-3, with 7 nucleotides matching TRBD2. Trimming at V came to 8 bases and at J to 4 bases, leaving 8 bases not matched to a gene. Germline CDR1 is KGHDR and CDR2 is SFDVKD. The CDR3 length is 14 residues. The CDR3 here is CATNSGAGPDTQYF. CDR3 nucleotide sequence: TGTGCCACCAACAGCGGGGCGGGCCCAGATACGCAGTATTTT.